Given below is one T cell receptor beta chain in context. The CDR3 sequence is 18 residues long. This sample was taken from a study of control samples from healthy donors and cancer patients. Assay used: immunoSEQ multiplex PCR; TCRdb lists only in-frame clones, some missing. The sample has roughly 150,000 clones, around 90% seen once. What was sequenced was blood. The gene calls are TRBV21-1 and TRBJ1-5; the table calls TRBD1, which could not be checked here. TRBV21-1 is reported as a pseudogene. This receptor was obtained from a man younger than 40 in good health. The DNA for the CDR3 is TGTGCCAGCAGCAAAGGTTCAGGGGATTCGGAATACGGTCAGCCCCAGCATTTT. This gives the protein CASSKGSGDSEYGQPQHF.